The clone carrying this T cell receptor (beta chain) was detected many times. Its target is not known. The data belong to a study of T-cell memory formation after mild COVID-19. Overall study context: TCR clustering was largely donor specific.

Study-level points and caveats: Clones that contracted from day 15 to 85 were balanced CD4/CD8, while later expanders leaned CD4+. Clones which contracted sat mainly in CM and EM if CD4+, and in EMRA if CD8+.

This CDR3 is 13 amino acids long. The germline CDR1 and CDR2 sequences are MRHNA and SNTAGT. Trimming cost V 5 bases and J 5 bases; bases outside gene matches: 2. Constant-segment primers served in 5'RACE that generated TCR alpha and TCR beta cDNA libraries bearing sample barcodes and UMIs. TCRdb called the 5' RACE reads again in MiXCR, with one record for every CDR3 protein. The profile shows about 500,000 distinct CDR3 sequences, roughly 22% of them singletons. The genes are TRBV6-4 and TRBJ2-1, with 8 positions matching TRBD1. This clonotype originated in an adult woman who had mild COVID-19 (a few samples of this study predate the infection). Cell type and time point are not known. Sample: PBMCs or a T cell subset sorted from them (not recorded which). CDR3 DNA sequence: TGTGCCAGCAGTAGGGACAGGCACAATGAGCAGTTCTTC. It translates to CASSRDRHNEQFF.